These 9 T cell receptor beta chains were sequenced from one sample in a study of cytomegalovirus exposure and HLA in healthy donors. PCR was performed using 60 Vbeta and 13 Jbeta primers. Sequencing used immunoSEQ multiplex PCR; TCRdb keeps in-frame clones, though not all of them. The sample has 90,000 to 150,000 clones, over 65% seen once; the top ten hold 2.5% to 3.5%. The sequencing sample was made of PBMCs. These receptors came from a young woman in good health and CMV-seropositive.

The chain uses TRBV9 and TRBJ2-5; 7 nucleotides align to TRBD1. The V and J ends lost 3 bases and 5 bases, in that order; junction bases with no gene match: 13. The CDR3 sequence is 16 residues long. The germline V gene has CDR1 SGDLS and CDR2 YYNGEE. CDR3 in amino acids: CASSGTGDDTLETQYF. In DNA, the CDR3 is TGTGCCAGCAGCGGAACAGGGGACGATACTCTGGAGACCCAGTACTTC.

V is TRBV6-4 and J is TRBJ2-3; TRBD2 aligns across 7 bases. Trimming at V came to 0 bases and at J to 5 bases, leaving 5 bases not matched to a gene. This CDR3 has 15 residues. Germline V CDR1 and CDR2: MRHNA, SNTAGT. The CDR3 DNA is TGTGCCAGCAGTGACTCGGGACTACCAGGAGATACGCAGTATTTT. Encoded protein: CASSDSGLPGDTQYF.

By share, this clone counts as medium-sized. The rearrangement links TRBV15 to TRBJ1-4; 8 bases align to TRBD1. The CDR3 is 15 residues long. J was trimmed by 3 bases and V by 3 bases; bases with no gene match: 3. In germline, CDR1 is LNHNV, CDR2 YYDKDF (reference sequence). This CDR3 reads CATSSQGAPNEKLFF. The CDR3 DNA is TGTGCCACCAGCAGCCAGGGGGCCCCTAATGAAAAACTGTTTTTT.

The gene calls are TRBV7-9 and TRBJ2-1; the D gene is possibly TRBD2 (6 bases). The CDR3 has 15 residues. The ends were cut back, 5 bases at V and 4 bases at J, with 15 bases in the middle. The germline gives CDR1 SEHNR, CDR2 FQNEAQ (reference sequence). The CDR3 DNA follows: TGTGCCAGCAGCCCAGGTAACGGGGGTTACAATGAGCAGTTCTTC. Protein sequence: CASSPGNGGYNEQFF.

This clone has only a few counts. The rearrangement links TRBV10-3 to TRBJ2-1; the D gene is possibly TRBD2 (7 bases). Germline V gene lookup returns CDR1 ENHRY and CDR2 SYGVKD. The V gene lost 3 bases and the J gene lost 6 bases, with 15 bases spanning the gap. CDR3 length: 15 residues. The CDR3 protein is CAISDLGGQSNEQFF. The CDR3 DNA follows: TGTGCCATCAGTGATCTGGGGGGGCAATCCAATGAGCAGTTCTTC.

Points on this clone: The identical CDR3 is also encoded by other nucleotide sequences in the sample. The J gene is TRBJ2-2, the V gene TRBV5-1; 8 bases map to TRBD1. The CDR3 has 15 amino acids. V lost 0 bases to trimming and J lost 3 bases; unmatched junction nucleotides: 1. Germline V gene lookup returns CDR1 SGHRS and CDR2 YFSETQ. The CDR3 region is CASSLGQGYTGELFF. The CDR3 DNA reads TGCGCCAGCAGCTTGGGACAGGGGTACACCGGGGAGCTGTTTTTT.

This sequence joins TRBV7-9 and TRBJ2-6; a weak D match, TRBD1 (6 bases). Trimming stripped 8 bases from V and 4 bases from J, with 12 bases between. Germline-derived CDR1 and CDR2 are SEHNR and FQNEAQ (reference sequence). The length of the CDR3 is 14 residues. Written as DNA, the CDR3 is TGTGCCAGCCCCGCCGGGACAGGGGCCAACGTCCTGACTTTC. Amino acid sequence: CASPAGTGANVLTF.

The V and J genes are TRBV27 and TRBJ2-5; 11 bases align to TRBD2. This CDR3 has 15 amino acids. The junction had 8 bases not matched to a gene; V was cut back by 6 bases and J by 5 bases. Germline V gene data show CDR1 as MNHEY and CDR2 as SMNVEV (reference sequence). CDR3 sequence: CASRDLAGGVETQYF. In DNA form, the CDR3 reads TGTGCCAGCAGGGACCTAGCGGGGGGCGTCGAGACCCAGTACTTC.

The rearrangement joins TRBV9 to TRBJ1-4; maybe TRBD1 (5 bases). Germline V gives CDR1 SGDLS, CDR2 YYNGEE. Trimming removed 4 bases at V and 6 bases at J, with 13 bases between. CDR3 length: 14 residues. CDR3 sequence: CASSPSGRDEKLFF. The CDR3 DNA sequence: TGTGCCAGCAGCCCTTCGGGCAGGGATGAAAAACTGTTTTTT.